A selection of T cell receptor beta chains follows, all from one sample in a study of technical replicates of blood from several donors. Produced via immunoSEQ multiplex PCR; TCRdb's table is partial and in-frame only. This table has tens of thousands of clones, about 90% appearing once. Sequencing was performed on T cells isolated from PBMCs. The receptors were gathered from a human donor in good health. Each CDR3 is given with its conserved first and last residue. The D gene is left open where the match is weak. The listing skips clone size in some rows; elsewhere it reads once, few, many or a size class.

>TRBJ1-4|TRBD1|.|TRBV27
TGTGCCAGCAGTTCTCTGGGACAGAGAAATGAAAAACTGTTTTTT
CASSSLGQRNEKLFF
>TRBJ2-1|TRBD1|once|TRBV4-3
TGCGCCAGCAGCCAAGACACAGGGGAAAACGACAATGAGCAGTTCTTC
CASSQDTGENDNEQFF
>TRBJ2-1|.|.|TRBV7-3
TGTGCCAGCAGTCCGGGGATTTCCTACAATGAGCAGTTCTTC
CASSPGISYNEQFF
>TRBJ1-1|TRBD1|.|TRBV7-2
TGTGCCAGCAGCCCCAGGACAGGTCACACTGAAGCTTTCTTT
CASSPRTGHTEAFF
>TRBJ2-1|TRBD2|.|TRBV29-1
TGCAGCGTGGGAGGGAACTATGAGCAGTTCTTC
CSVGGNYEQFF
>TRBJ1-2|TRBD1|.|TRBV5-6
TGTGCCAGCAGCTTATTCGGACAGGGTAGAGACTATGGCTACACCTTC
CASSLFGQGRDYGYTF
>TRBJ2-2|.|.|TRBV6-5
TGTGCCAGCAGATATTACAGGGCGAACACCGGGGAGCTGTTTTTT
CASRYYRANTGELFF
>TRBJ1-2|.|.|TRBV5-1
TGCGCCAGCAGCCTAACAGGGTCGGACTATGGCTACACCTTC
CASSLTGSDYGYTF
>TRBJ2-7|.|.|TRBV21-1
TGTGCCAGCATAAAGGGGTTCGACCGAAAAGCCTTC
CASIKGFDRKAF
>TRBJ2-7|.|once|TRBV2
TGTGCCAGCGGGATGGCAGGGGTCTCCTACGAGCAGTACTTC
CASGMAGVSYEQYF
>TRBJ2-5|.|.|TRBV10-3
TGTGCCATCAGTGACGGACTGTCACAAGAGACCCAGTACTTC
CAISDGLSQETQYF
>TRBJ2-3|.|.|TRBV28
TGTGCCAGCAGTCCCGACTTCACAGATACGCAGTATTTT
CASSPDFTDTQYF
>TRBJ2-3|.|.|TRBV4-2
TGTGCCAGCAGCCAAGCCCCGATCGGGACAGATACGCAGTATTTT
CASSQAPIGTDTQYF
>TRBJ2-4|.|.|TRBV11-3
TGTGCCAGCAGCTTAGCGGGAGCCAAAAACATTCAGTACTTC
CASSLAGAKNIQYF
>TRBJ2-3|TRBD2|.|TRBV9
TGTGCCAGCAGCGTTTCACTAGCGGGAGGGATTGGCACAGATACGCAGTATTTT
CASSVSLAGGIGTDTQYF
>TRBJ2-2|TRBD1|.|TRBV6-6
TGTGCCAGCAGGGATCTGGACAGGCCAGGGGGGGAGCTGTTTTTT
CASRDLDRPGGELFF
>TRBJ1-1|TRBD1|.|TRBV6-1
TGTGCCAGCAGTGAAGCGCTTTATCCAGGGGGTAAAACTGAAGCTTTCTTT
CASSEALYPGGKTEAFF
>TRBJ2-1|.|.|TRBV6-5
TGTGCCAGCAGTCCCCTATTGGAGGGATACAATGAGCAGTTCTTC
CASSPLLEGYNEQFF
>TRBJ2-7|.|.|TRBV27
TGTGCCAGCAGTTCCTCCCGGTGGGAGCAGTACTTC
CASSSSRWEQYF
>TRBJ1-2|TRBD1|.|TRBV27
TGTGCCAGCAGTTTGAGGGGGCACGGCTACACCTTC
CASSLRGHGYTF
>TRBJ2-3|TRBD2|.|TRBV29-1
TGCAGCGGCGGGACTAGCGGATCTAGCACAGATACGCAGTATTTT
CSGGTSGSSTDTQYF
>TRBJ2-5|TRBD2|.|TRBV5-4
TGTGCCAGCAGCATAGCGGGGTCCCGCCCTAACCAAGAGACCCAGTACTTC
CASSIAGSRPNQETQYF
>TRBJ2-3|TRBD1|.|TRBV7-6
TGTGCCAGCAGACATCCGGGACAGGGAACGGCAGATACGCAGTATTTT
CASRHPGQGTADTQYF